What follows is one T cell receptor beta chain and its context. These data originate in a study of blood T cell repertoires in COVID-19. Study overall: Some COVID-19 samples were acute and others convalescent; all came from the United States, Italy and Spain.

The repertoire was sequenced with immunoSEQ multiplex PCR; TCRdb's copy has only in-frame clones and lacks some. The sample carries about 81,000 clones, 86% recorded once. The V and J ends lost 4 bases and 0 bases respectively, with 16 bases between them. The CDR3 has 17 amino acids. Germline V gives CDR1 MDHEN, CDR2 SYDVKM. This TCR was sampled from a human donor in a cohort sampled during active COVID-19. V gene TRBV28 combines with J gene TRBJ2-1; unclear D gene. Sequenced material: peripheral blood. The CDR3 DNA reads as TGTGCCAGCAGTTCCTCAGGTAGTCCGAGCTCCTACAATGAGCAGTTCTTC. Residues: CASSSSGSPSSYNEQFF.